Sequencing of this T cell receptor (beta chain) was carried out in a study of T cell responses to AZD1222 COVID-19 vaccine. Whole-study results and caveats: Clonal diversity may have been underestimated, and the donors were mostly white British, with more females than males.

Repertoires were generated with immunoSEQ multiplex PCR, while TCRdb's copy carries only in-frame clones and drops some. The table lists 90,000 to 110,000 clones, 88% of them singletons. With respect to this clone: The antigen remains undetermined.

Germline CDR1 SGHTA, CDR2 FQGNSA. Trimming stripped 1 base from V and 0 bases from J, with 13 bases between. The CDR3 length is 16 residues. The chain combines TRBV7-2 with TRBJ2-7; D may be TRBD2 (7 bases). The starting material was peripheral blood, obtained on day 0 of AZD1222 vaccination. This receptor was obtained from an adult in good health. CDR3 nucleotide sequence: TGTGCCAGCAGCTTAGTGGGAGGGACAACCTCCTACGAGCAGTACTTC. It codes for CASSLVGGTTSYEQYF.